Below, 32 T cell receptor beta chains from the same sample are listed, as sequenced in a study of beta chain features in type 1 diabetes (dated by TCRdb to between 2018 and 2020). What the authors observed across the whole study: In all four CD4+ subsets, TCRB CDR3 length was moderately but significantly shorter in type 1 diabetes patients.

The receptor library was made with the immunoSEQ multiplex PCR assay. All of the isolated RNA was reverse transcribed with the High Capacity cDNA Reverse Transcription Kit, so expressed TCRB transcripts were sequenced. In TCRdb, the immuneACCESS table is reduced to in-frame sequences with V and J assigned. These tables do not hold every clone; where another copy was compared, an unresolved V gene accounts for under half, and the others remain unexplained. A total of over 200,000 clones appear in this sample, approximately 10% of them only once. Around 0.017% of the sample rests with the top ten. These receptors lack a known antigen. The specimen was naive CD4+ T cells from blood. Reading the label with the study, this specimen's cell subset or site is: true naive CD4+ T cells. These TCRs come from a man aged 25 to 40 with type 1 diabetes.

The rearrangement joins TRBV7-2 to TRBJ2-1; TRBD2 aligns across 9 bases. The ends lost 6 bases at V and 7 bases at J; junction bases unmatched: 10. The CDR3 covers 15 residues. Germline loops: CDR1 SGHTA, CDR2 FQGNSA. CDR3 DNA sequence: TGTGCCAGCAGTGTTGCTAGCGGGGTCGGGAATGAGCAGTTCTTC. It yields the protein CASSVASGVGNEQFF.

This clone was seen only a few times. The chain joins TRBV11-1 to TRBJ2-5; TRBD2 agrees at 8 bases. After removal of 8 bases from V and 5 bases from J, the junction contained 7 bases not matched to a gene. Germline V gene lookup returns CDR1 SGHAT and CDR2 FQDESV (reference sequence). This CDR3 comprises 13 residues. CDR3 sequence (DNA): TGTGCCAGCTCGGGGGGGCAAAGGGAGACCCAGTACTTC. Amino acids: CASSGGQRETQYF.

Only a few counts were recorded for this clone. The chain carries TRBV7-2 and TRBJ2-7; TRBD2 matches at 8 bases. The CDR3 runs to 16 residues. The V gene's germline CDR1 is SGHTA and CDR2 FQGNSA. Trimming at V came to 4 bases and at J to 0 bases, leaving 8 bases not matched to a gene. CDR3 protein: CASSWSGGISSYEQYF. CDR3 nucleotide sequence: TGTGCCAGCAGCTGGTCGGGAGGGATTAGCTCCTACGAGCAGTACTTC.

The V gene is TRBV7-3, the J gene TRBJ1-2; TRBD1 is a possible D gene (5 bases). V was pared by 2 bases and J by 8 bases, with 15 bases between. In germline, CDR1 is SGHTA, CDR2 FQGTGA. The length of the CDR3 is 14 residues. The CDR3 protein is CASSLAGRGRGYTF. Written as DNA, the CDR3 is TGTGCCAGCAGCTTAGCAGGAAGGGGAAGAGGCTACACCTTC.

This chain links TRBV19 with TRBJ1-2; no firm D call. The CDR3 contains 11 residues. Germline CDR1 LNHDA, CDR2 SQIVND (reference sequence). Trimming removed 7 bases from V and 2 bases from J, with 5 bases in between. As DNA, the CDR3 is TGTGCCAGTAAACAGAACTATGGCTACACCTTC. Amino acids: CASKQNYGYTF.

V is TRBV6-6 and J is TRBJ1-4; 10 bases match TRBD1. The ends lost 2 bases at V and 11 bases at J; junction bases unmatched: 8. The CDR3 is made up of 15 amino acids. CDR1 is MNHNY and CDR2 is SVGAGI in the germline V gene (reference sequence). This chain's CDR3 is CASSYLGQGEAKLFF. The CDR3 nucleotides read TGTGCCAGCAGTTACCTCGGACAGGGGGAAGCGAAACTGTTTTTT.

This rearrangement joins TRBV5-1 to TRBJ1-1, with TRBD1 matching over 9 bases. In germline, CDR1 is SGHRS, CDR2 YFSETQ. V dropped 4 bases and J dropped 5; count of bases not matched to a gene: 12. The CDR3 consists of 16 residues. CDR3 nucleotides: TGCGCCAGCAGCACGGACAGGGGCTCCCTGGGTACTGAAGCTTTCTTT. Protein: CASSTDRGSLGTEAFF.

This rearrangement joins TRBV30 to TRBJ2-5, with D perhaps TRBD1 (6 bases). Germline lookup yields CDR1 GTSNPN and CDR2 SVGIG (reference sequence). This CDR3 comprises 14 residues. V was pared by 1 base and J by 4 bases, with 13 bases between. The CDR3: CAWSGGKGGETQYF. CDR3 DNA sequence: TGTGCCTGGAGTGGGGGAAAAGGGGGAGAGACCCAGTACTTC.

This chain connects TRBV7-2 to TRBJ1-2; D gene ambiguous. CDR3 length: 13 amino acids. Germline assignment: CDR1 SGHTA and CDR2 FQGNSA. The ends were cut back, 6 bases at V and 2 bases at J, with 10 bases in the middle. The CDR3 sequence: CASSPDGNYGYTF. In nucleotides, the CDR3 is TGTGCCAGCAGTCCAGACGGGAACTATGGCTACACCTTC.

Note on this clone: The same CDR3 is also encoded by other DNA sequences in this sample. This chain joins TRBV5-1 and TRBJ1-1, with TRBD1 as a possible D gene (5 bases). Per germline, CDR1 SGHRS and CDR2 YFSETQ. The CDR3 is 14 residues long. V gave up 1 base and J gave up 1 base, with 8 bases separating them. This CDR3 is CASSLLTGNTEAFF. The CDR3, as DNA: TGCGCCAGCAGCTTGTTAACAGGGAACACTGAAGCTTTCTTT.

This clone was recorded a few times. J is TRBJ1-2 and V is TRBV19; tentatively, D is TRBD1 (5 bases). This CDR3 comprises 15 residues. V lost 5 bases to trimming and J lost 4 bases, with 17 bases between them. Germline CDR1 is LNHDA and CDR2 is SQIVND (reference sequence). DNA of the CDR3: TGTGCCAGTAGTCGCCCTGACAGAAGGGGCTATGGCTACACCTTC. Its protein product is CASSRPDRRGYGYTF.

This sequence joins TRBV5-8 and TRBJ2-3; TRBD2 aligns across 8 bases. This CDR3 is 17 amino acids long. V shed 0 bases, J shed 0 bases, and the junction held 6 bases outside the gene matches. Germline V CDR1 and CDR2: SGHTS, YDEGEE. CDR3 DNA sequence: TGTGCCAGCAGCTTGGCCGCGACTAGCGTGAGCACAGATACGCAGTATTTT. Translating gives CASSLAATSVSTDTQYF.

This clone was recorded a few times. Other DNA sequences in this specimen translate into the identical CDR3. The J gene is TRBJ1-5, the V gene TRBV27, with 7 bases identical to TRBD1. The V segment lost 5 bases and the J segment 1 base; nucleotides outside the gene matches: 2. CDR1 is MNHEY, CDR2 SMNVEV, per germline (reference sequence). CDR3 length: 14 residues. The CDR3 sequence is CASSPQGSNQPQHF. DNA for the CDR3: TGTGCCAGCAGTCCACAGGGGAGCAATCAGCCCCAGCATTTT.

The chain couples TRBV29-1 to TRBJ2-2; 9 positions match TRBD2. CDR3 size: 19 residues. Losses at the gene ends were 0 bases for V and 4 bases for J; bases not matched to a gene: 15. Germline V gives CDR1 SQVTM, CDR2 ANQGSEA. The CDR3 DNA reads TGCAGCGTTGAAGATCCGCTGGGAGCGGGGGGCCTAATCACCGGGGAGCTGTTTTTT. Its translation: CSVEDPLGAGGLITGELFF.

V is TRBV18 and J is TRBJ2-3, with 9 bases lining up with TRBD2. The ends lost 3 bases at V and 8 bases at J; junction bases unmatched: 6. CDR1 and CDR2 from the germline V gene are KGHSH and LQKENI. The CDR3 sequence is 14 residues long. The CDR3 region has the DNA TGTGCCAGCTCACCTAGCGGGGGATCCGGTACGCAGTATTTT. This gives the protein CASSPSGGSGTQYF.

In this sample, this clone turned up a few times. The junction differs from germline at one of its ends, possibly a read error. The chain has TRBV7-6 and TRBJ1-4, with D possibly TRBD1 on 6 matching bases. CDR1 is SGHVS, CDR2 FNYEAQ, per germline. The CDR3 is 15 residues long. The CDR3 nucleotides are TGTGCCAGCAGCTCAACGGACAGTCTTAATGAAAAGCTGTTTTTT. Its translation is CASSSTDSLNEKLFF. The variable domain in full, completed from reference TRBV7-6 and TRBJ1-4, reads GAGVSQSPRYKVTKRGQDVALRCDPISGHVSLYWYRQALGQGPEFLTYFNYEAQQDKSGLPNDRFSAERPEGSISTLTIQRTEQRDSAMYRCASSSTDSLNEKLFFGSGTQLSVL.

This chain links TRBV5-1 with TRBJ1-4; weak D call: TRBD1 (5 bases). Trimming removed 7 bases from V and 7 bases from J, with 17 bases in between. Germline CDR1 is SGHRS and CDR2 is YFSETQ. CDR3 length: 14 amino acids. CDR3 amino acids: CASYPGPGGEKLFF. Here the CDR3 DNA reads TGCGCCAGCTATCCGGGACCGGGGGGTGAAAAACTGTTTTTT. Full variable domain (outside the CDR3, taken from reference TRBV5-1 and TRBJ1-4): KAGVTQTPRYLIKTRGQQVTLSCSPISGHRSVSWYQQTPGQGLQFLFEYFSETQRNKGNFPGRFSGRQFSNSRSEMNVSTLELGDSALYLCASYPGPGGEKLFFGSGTQLSVL.

This clone was observed a handful of times. V gene TRBV18 combines with J gene TRBJ2-5, with 9 nucleotides matching TRBD1. The CDR3 spans 14 residues. The germline gives CDR1 KGHSH, CDR2 LQKENI. V gave up 6 bases and J gave up 5 bases; unmatched junction bases: 7. The CDR3 nucleotides are TGTGCCAGCTCCCCCGGACAGGGGAGGGAGACCCAGTACTTC. Its translation is CASSPGQGRETQYF.

V and J are TRBV29-1 and TRBJ1-2; TRBD1 matches 8 bases. CDR1 and CDR2 from the germline V gene are SQVTM and ANQGSEA. The trim removed 7 bases at V and 7 bases at J, leaving 8 bases unmatched. The CDR3 runs to 12 residues. As DNA, the CDR3 is TGCAGCGCACAGCCAGGGGGCTTTGGCTACACCTTC. Its translation: CSAQPGGFGYTF.

The chain carries TRBV7-9 and TRBJ2-7, with 8 bases matching TRBD1. V shed 3 bases, J shed 1 base, and the junction held 5 bases outside the gene matches. This CDR3 has 15 residues. The germline CDR1 and CDR2 sequences are SEHNR and FQNEAQ (reference sequence). In DNA, the CDR3 is TGTGCCAGCAGCTTTTGGGACAGGAAATCCTACGAGCAGTACTTC. Amino acid sequence: CASSFWDRKSYEQYF.

The CDR3 nucleotides read TGTGCCACCCTTGAGATAAGCACAGATACGCAGTATTTT. It specifies CATLEISTDTQYF. This chain connects TRBV10-3 to TRBJ2-3; D ambiguous. CDR1 and CDR2 from the germline V gene are ENHRY and SYGVKD. This CDR3 comprises 13 residues. Trimming took 10 bases from V and 0 from J, leaving 11 bases between them.

The V gene is TRBV5-1, the J gene TRBJ1-4; tentatively, D is TRBD1 (6 bases). The germline V gene has CDR1 SGHRS and CDR2 YFSETQ. The CDR3 length is 13 residues. The ends were cut back, 4 bases at V and 5 bases at J, with 9 bases in the middle. The CDR3 DNA reads as TGCGCCAGCAGCCGACAGGAAAATGAAAAACTGTTTTTT. It is translated as CASSRQENEKLFF.

This clone was seen a handful of times. The rearrangement uses TRBV29-1 and TRBJ2-2; 7 nucleotides match TRBD1. Per germline, CDR1 SQVTM and CDR2 ANQGSEA. This CDR3 spans 12 amino acids. The ends lost 7 bases at V and 7 bases at J; junction bases unmatched: 6. The CDR3 protein is CSAQGPGGELFF. CDR3 DNA sequence: TGCAGCGCACAGGGGCCAGGCGGGGAGCTGTTTTTT.

The chain is built from TRBV15 and TRBJ1-4; D call uncertain. This CDR3 contains 15 residues. V dropped 0 bases and J dropped 8 bases, with 13 bases sitting between them. Germline V lookup: CDR1 LNHNV, CDR2 YYDKDF (reference sequence). The DNA for the CDR3 is TGTGCCACCAGCAGAGATCCTTCCAGGAACGAAAAACTGTTTTTT. Its protein is CATSRDPSRNEKLFF.

This rearrangement joins TRBV11-2 to TRBJ2-1, with D tentatively TRBD1 (6 bases). V lost 5 bases, J lost 8 bases, and 16 bases lay in between. The CDR3 is 14 residues long. The V gene's germline CDR1 is SGHAT and CDR2 FQNNGV. The CDR3 is CASSPDRSRDEQFF. CDR3 in DNA: TGTGCCAGCAGCCCTGACAGGTCCAGGGATGAGCAGTTCTTC.

This clone was picked up a small number of times. The CDR3 loop reads CASSPADTQYF. In nucleotides, the CDR3 is TGTGCCAGCAGCCCCGCAGATACGCAGTATTTT. V gene TRBV7-9 combines with J gene TRBJ2-3; no clear D gene. The CDR3 length is 11 residues. Trimming pared 5 bases from V and 4 bases from J, leaving 4 bases between. From germline, CDR1 is SEHNR and CDR2 FQNEAQ (reference sequence).

This clone has only a few counts. The chain joins TRBV7-3 to TRBJ2-5, with D possibly TRBD2 on 7 matching bases. The germline V gene encodes CDR1 SGHTA and CDR2 FQGTGA. The CDR3 is 14 residues long. The germline V and J ends were trimmed by 6 bases and 5 bases, with 16 bases remaining between them. DNA for the CDR3: TGTGCCAGCAGTGCACGGGGGGCTGGTGAGACCCAGTACTTC. This encodes CASSARGAGETQYF.

V usage is TRBV5-4 and J usage is TRBJ2-7; no reliable D call. CDR3 length: 14 amino acids. The V gene lost 2 bases and the J gene lost 10 bases, with 19 bases spanning the gap. The germline V gene has CDR1 SGHNT and CDR2 YYREEE (reference sequence). CDR3 region: CASSFGDTPGPQYF. CDR3 coding DNA: TGTGCCAGCAGCTTCGGTGACACCCCCGGCCCCCAGTACTTC.

The CDR3 is CASSPQDRNQPQHF. CDR3 DNA sequence: TGTGCCAGCAGCCCCCAGGACAGAAATCAGCCCCAGCATTTT. The chain links TRBV4-2 to TRBJ1-5; maybe TRBD1 (6 bases). V lost 4 bases, J lost 4 bases, and 11 bases lay in between. The CDR3 contains 14 residues. Germline V gene sequence: CDR1 LGHNA, CDR2 YNFKEQ.

This clone has more than one count but fewer than ten. The V and J genes are TRBV7-9 and TRBJ2-1; perhaps TRBD1 as D (5 bases). The length of the CDR3 is 13 residues. The germline gives CDR1 SEHNR, CDR2 FQNEAQ (reference sequence). Trimming pared 3 bases from V and 5 bases from J, leaving 8 bases between. The CDR3 DNA follows: TGTGCCAGCAGCTTCGGCAGGGACAATGAGCAGTTCTTC. Its translation: CASSFGRDNEQFF.

This clone has a handful of counts. The chain combines TRBV6-5 with TRBJ2-3, with 7 nucleotides matching TRBD1. The germline gives CDR1 MNHEY, CDR2 SVGAGI. This CDR3 is 15 amino acids long. V lost 6 bases, J lost 4 bases, and 10 bases stayed unmatched. CDR3 sequence: CASSRTGKLADTQYF. In DNA, the CDR3 is TGTGCCAGCAGCAGGACAGGAAAGCTCGCAGATACGCAGTATTTT.

This clone was recorded a few times. V usage is TRBV30 and J usage is TRBJ1-1; 9 bases align to TRBD1. V lost 4 bases and J lost 1; bases outside the gene matches: 10. CDR3 size: 16 residues. The V gene's germline CDR1 is GTSNPN and CDR2 SVGIG (reference sequence). CDR3 protein: CAWILQPGQGNTEAFF. The CDR3 coding sequence is TGTGCCTGGATCCTTCAACCGGGACAGGGGAACACTGAAGCTTTCTTT.